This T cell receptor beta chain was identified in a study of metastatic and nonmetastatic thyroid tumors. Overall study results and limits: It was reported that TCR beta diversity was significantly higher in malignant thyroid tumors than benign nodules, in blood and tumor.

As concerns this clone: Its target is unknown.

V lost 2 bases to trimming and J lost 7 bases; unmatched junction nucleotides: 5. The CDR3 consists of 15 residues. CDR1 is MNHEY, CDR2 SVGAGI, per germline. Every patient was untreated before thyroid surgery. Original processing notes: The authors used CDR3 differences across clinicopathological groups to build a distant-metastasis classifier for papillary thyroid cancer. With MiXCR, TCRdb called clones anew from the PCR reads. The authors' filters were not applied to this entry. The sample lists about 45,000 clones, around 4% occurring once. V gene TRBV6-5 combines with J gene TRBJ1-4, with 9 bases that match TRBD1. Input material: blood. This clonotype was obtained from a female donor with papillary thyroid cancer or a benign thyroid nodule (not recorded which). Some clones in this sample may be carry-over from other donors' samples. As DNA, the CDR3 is TGTGCCAGCAGTTACGCCGGGACAGGGATTGAAAAACTGTTTTTT. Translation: CASSYAGTGIEKLFF.